This TCR beta chain is drawn from a study of cytomegalovirus exposure and HLA in healthy donors. V was cut by 2 bases and J by 3 bases, with 10 bases left in between. CDR3 length: 14 amino acids. Germline loops: CDR1 SSHAT, CDR2 FNYEAQ (reference sequence). With 60 Vbeta and 13 Jbeta primers, the PCR was carried out. TCRdb's copy holds only in-frame clones and misses some; the assay was immunoSEQ multiplex PCR. Recorded for this sample: about 160,000 clones. V usage is TRBV7-7 and J usage is TRBJ2-5; D gene unclear. The specimen sequenced was PBMCs. This receptor was taken from a woman between 50 and 59 years old in good health and CMV-seronegative. The CDR3 nucleotides read TGTGCCAGCAGCTTATGGAGAGAAGAAGAGACCCAGTACTTC. Protein sequence: CASSLWREEETQYF. Full variable domain (missing parts from reference TRBV7-7 and TRBJ2-5): GAGVSQSPRYKVTKRGQDVTLRCDPISSHATLYWYQQALGQGPEFLTYFNYEAQPDKSGLPSDRFSAERPEGSISTLTIQRTEQRDSAMYRCASSLWREEETQYFGPGTRLLVL.